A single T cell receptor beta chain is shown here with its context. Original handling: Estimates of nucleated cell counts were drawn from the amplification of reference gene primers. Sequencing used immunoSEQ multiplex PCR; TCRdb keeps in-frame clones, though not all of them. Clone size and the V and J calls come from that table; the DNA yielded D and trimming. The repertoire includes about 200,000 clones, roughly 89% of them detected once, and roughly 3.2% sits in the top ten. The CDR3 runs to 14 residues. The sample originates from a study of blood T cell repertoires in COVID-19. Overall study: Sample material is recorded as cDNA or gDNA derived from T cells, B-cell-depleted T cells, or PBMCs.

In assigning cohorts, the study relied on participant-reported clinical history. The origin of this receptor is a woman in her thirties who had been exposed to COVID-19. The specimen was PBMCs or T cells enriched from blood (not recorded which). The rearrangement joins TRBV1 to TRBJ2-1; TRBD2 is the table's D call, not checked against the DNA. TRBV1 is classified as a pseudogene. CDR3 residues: CTSSPDGVHNEQFF. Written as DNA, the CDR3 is TGCACCAGCAGCCCCGATGGAGTTCACAATGAGCAGTTCTTC.